A single sample is the source of the 26 T cell receptor beta chains below, sequenced in a study of T cells after yellow fever vaccination. Each CDR3 protein gets one entry after TCRdb re-called the 5' RACE reads with MiXCR. The sample has about 58,000 distinct CDR3 sequences, approximately 6.9% seen once. The sequences come from CD8+ T cells sorted from PBMCs, collected on the day of the first yellow fever vaccination. These TCRs come from a man younger than 30 who received the YFV17D yellow fever vaccine.

This clonotype came up a few times. The chain combines TRBV5-4 with TRBJ1-2, with 8 bases matching TRBD1. Germline loops: CDR1 SGHNT, CDR2 YYREEE (reference sequence). CDR3 size: 12 residues. CDR3 nucleotides: TGTTCAGAAGGGACAGGAGGTTATGGCTACACCTTC. This sequence encodes CSEGTGGYGYTF.

This chain joins TRBV7-9 and TRBJ2-1, with D perhaps TRBD1 (5 bases). CDR3 size: 13 residues. V lost 0 bases, J lost 5 bases, and 5 bases lay in between. Germline V gene sequence: CDR1 SEHNR, CDR2 FQNEAQ (reference sequence). CDR3 DNA sequence: TGTGCCAGCAGCTTAGCAGGGGACAATGAGCAGTTCTTC. It translates to CASSLAGDNEQFF. Filled out from reference TRBV7-9 and TRBJ2-1, the complete variable domain reads DTGVSQNPRHKITKRGQNVTFRCDPISEHNRLYWYRQTLGQGPEFLTYFQNEAQLEKSRLLSDRFSAERPKGSFSTLEIQRTEQGDSAMYLCASSLAGDNEQFFGPGTRLTVL.

The DNA for the CDR3 is TGTGCCAGCAGTGAAGCCCTAGGGACAGGGGGCTCCCCTCAGTACTTC. Translating gives CASSEALGTGGSPQYF. The chain joins TRBV2 to TRBJ2-4, with TRBD1 identical over 12 bases. In germline, CDR1 is SNHLY, CDR2 FYNNEI. Trimming removed 0 bases from V and 12 bases from J; junction bases left unmatched: 9. The CDR3 consists of 16 residues.

This clonotype was detected many times. The chain recombines TRBV27 with TRBJ1-3, with no clear D. V dropped 2 bases and J dropped 0 bases, with 5 bases sitting between them. The CDR3 totals 14 residues. Per germline, CDR1 MNHEY and CDR2 SMNVEV (reference sequence). The CDR3 protein is CASSLRGSGNTIYF. The CDR3 region has the DNA TGTGCCAGCAGTTTACGGGGCTCTGGAAACACCATATATTTT.

This clonotype occurred many times. This chain uses TRBV2 with TRBJ2-3, with TRBD2 matching 13 bases. V lost 7 bases and J lost 1; bases outside the gene matches: 8. The germline V gene has CDR1 SNHLY and CDR2 FYNNEI. The CDR3 runs to 17 residues. For the CDR3, the DNA is TGTGCCAGCAAAGAACTAGCGGGGGGGGTTCGCACAGATACGCAGTATTTT. Translating gives CASKELAGGVRTDTQYF.

This clonotype was counted ten times or more. This rearrangement joins TRBV6-2 or TRBV6-3 to TRBJ2-2; D may correspond to TRBD1 or TRBD2 (6 bases each). The CDR3 sequence is 15 residues long. Germline loops: CDR1 MNHEY, CDR2 SVGEGT. The ends were cut back, 7 bases at V and 3 bases at J, with 15 bases in the middle. The CDR3 bases are TGTGCCAGCAAATTGGGGGGCGTGGACACCGGGGAGCTGTTTTTT. This encodes CASKLGGVDTGELFF.

This clonotype was seen repeatedly, ten times or more. This chain links TRBV7-9 with TRBJ2-7; possibly TRBD2 for D (5 bases). This CDR3 region has 16 residues. CDR1 and CDR2 from the germline V gene are SEHNR and FQNEAQ (reference sequence). Trimming removed 5 bases from V and 3 bases from J, with 20 bases in between. The CDR3 DNA is TGTGCCAGCAGCCCCCCCCTCCGGGAAAAGAGCTACGAGCAGTACTTC. Its protein is CASSPPLREKSYEQYF.

This clonotype was counted between two and nine times. V is TRBV6-6 and J is TRBJ2-2, with TRBD2 matching 7 bases. The trim removed 8 bases at V and 4 bases at J, leaving 4 bases unmatched. The CDR3 length is 13 residues. Germline CDR1 and CDR2: MNHNY and SVGAGI (reference sequence). The CDR3 region is CASGLVVTGELFF. CDR3 sequence (DNA): TGTGCCAGCGGACTAGTAGTCACCGGGGAGCTGTTTTTT.

This chain's CDR3 is CASSFGALNQPQHF. CDR3 nucleotides: TGTGCCAGCAGTTTTGGAGCCCTGAATCAGCCCCAGCATTTT. The chain carries TRBV12-3 or TRBV12-4 and TRBJ1-5; D is unclear. This CDR3 region has 14 residues. V dropped 3 bases and J dropped 4 bases, with 10 bases sitting between them.

The chain recombines TRBV6-4 with TRBJ2-1; 9 nucleotides match TRBD2. Germline CDR1 MRHNA, CDR2 SNTAGT. V dropped 3 bases and J dropped 8; count of bases not matched to a gene: 11. There are 16 residues in the CDR3. In DNA, the CDR3 is TGTGCCAGCAGTGAAGCGTCTAGCGGGGCCTTCGATGAGCAGTTCTTC. Its protein is CASSEASSGAFDEQFF.

This clonotype was recorded at least ten times. This sequence joins TRBV12-3 or TRBV12-4 and TRBJ1-2; D gene ambiguous. Deletions cut 2 bases from V and 5 bases from J, with 9 bases between. CDR3 size: 13 residues. The CDR3 reads CASSLSNGYGYTF. Here the CDR3 DNA reads TGTGCCAGCAGTTTAAGTAACGGATATGGCTACACCTTC.

In this sample, this clonotype turned up a few times. The gene calls are TRBV29-1 and TRBJ1-1; D is ambiguous. The V end lost 1 base, the J end lost 4 bases, and 22 bases lay between the germline ends. Germline V gene data show CDR1 as SQVTM and CDR2 as ANQGSEA. The CDR3 contains 17 residues. This CDR3 reads CSVEGTYDRFLATEAFF. The CDR3, as DNA: TGCAGCGTTGAAGGGACTTACGATAGGTTTTTGGCCACTGAAGCTTTCTTT.

This clonotype appeared a few times. The chain employs TRBV7-9 and TRBJ2-1; D is possibly TRBD2 (5 bases). The CDR3 covers 14 residues. V was clipped by 5 bases and J by 8 bases, with 16 bases between them. Germline CDR1 is SEHNR and CDR2 is FQNEAQ (reference sequence). The CDR3 loop is CASSQDWLAYEQFF. The CDR3 coding sequence is TGTGCCAGCAGCCAGGACTGGCTAGCCTATGAGCAGTTCTTC.

V usage is TRBV7-8 and J usage is TRBJ2-1; 8 bases are a match to TRBD2. This CDR3 is built from 15 residues. Losses at the gene ends were 11 bases for V and 4 bases for J; bases not matched to a gene: 13. CDR1 SGHVS and CDR2 FQNEAQ come from the germline V gene. CDR3 protein: CAVVGPGLGYNEQFF. For the CDR3, the DNA is TGTGCCGTAGTAGGACCGGGACTAGGATACAATGAGCAGTTCTTC.

The chain is built from TRBV5-4 and TRBJ1-1; D is uncertain. Germline V CDR1 and CDR2: SGHNT, YYREEE (reference sequence). Trimming took off 2 bases at V and 4 bases at J, with 6 bases between the two ends. There are 12 residues in the CDR3. The DNA for the CDR3 is TGTGCCAGCAGCTTCGGGAGCACTGAAGCTTTCTTT. Encoded protein: CASSFGSTEAFF.

V and J are TRBV4-3 and TRBJ2-4, with a tentative D call TRBD2 (5 bases). Germline CDR1 reads LGHNA; CDR2 reads YSLEER. The length of the CDR3 is 16 residues. Deletions cut 1 base from V and 6 bases from J, with 16 bases between. The CDR3 loop is CASSQVGEGFGNIQYF. The CDR3, as DNA: TGCGCCAGCAGCCAAGTGGGAGAAGGGTTTGGAAACATTCAGTACTTC.

The V and J genes are TRBV7-2 and TRBJ2-1; no definite D call. The V and J ends lost 4 bases and 6 bases respectively, with 7 bases between them. Germline V CDR1 and CDR2: SGHTA, FQGNSA. The CDR3 is made up of 12 amino acids. The CDR3 region has the DNA TGTGCCAGCAGCTCACAAACCAATGAGCAGTTCTTC. Translating gives CASSSQTNEQFF.

This clonotype came up many times. The V call is TRBV19, the J call TRBJ2-4; 10 bases align to TRBD1. The trim removed 10 bases at V and 8 bases at J, leaving 8 bases unmatched. Germline CDR1 LNHDA, CDR2 SQIVND (reference sequence). This CDR3 is built from 13 residues. The CDR3 spells CATSLGTGDIQYF. In nucleotides, the CDR3 is TGTGCCACCTCCTTGGGGACAGGGGACATTCAGTACTTC.

This clonotype was seen many times. The chain is built from TRBV12-3 or TRBV12-4 and TRBJ2-1; maybe TRBD2 (5 bases). The CDR3 runs 12 residues. Deletions cut 2 bases from V and 12 bases from J, with 11 bases between. CDR3 nucleotide sequence: TGTGCCAGCAGTTTAAACCCAAGCGGGCAGTTCTTC. Amino acids: CASSLNPSGQFF.

This clonotype was counted between two and nine times. The V call is TRBV30, the J call TRBJ2-3; TRBD1 agrees at 7 bases. CDR3 length: 14 residues. Germline V lookup: CDR1 GTSNPN, CDR2 SVGIG (reference sequence). V was clipped by 5 bases and J by 4 bases; unmatched bases: 9. The CDR3 loop reads CAWGTQGSADTQYF. The CDR3 region has the DNA TGTGCCTGGGGGACACAGGGGTCGGCAGATACGCAGTATTTT.

This clonotype was found many times. The V and J genes are TRBV6-1 and TRBJ2-7; possibly TRBD1 or TRBD2 for D (5 bases each). V lost 2 bases and J lost 2, with 10 bases in between. CDR1 MNHNS and CDR2 SASEGT come from the germline V gene. The CDR3 has 14 amino acids. CDR3 sequence: CASSELTGPYEQYV. The CDR3 DNA follows: TGTGCCAGCAGTGAACTCACGGGGCCCTACGAGCAGTACGTC.

The rearrangement links TRBV23-1 to TRBJ2-7; weak D call: TRBD2 (6 bases). TRBV23-1 carries the ORF label, with uncertain function. The V and J ends lost 1 base and 5 bases respectively, with 12 bases between them. This CDR3 has 14 residues. The CDR3 nucleotides are TGCGCCAGCAGTCAATGGGGGGTCGTGGACGAGCAGTACGTC. Translation: CASSQWGVVDEQYV.

This clonotype was counted at least ten times. CDR3 amino acids: CATRALGEQFF. In DNA form, the CDR3 reads TGTGCCACCAGAGCCCTAGGTGAGCAGTTCTTC. This chain uses TRBV24-1 with TRBJ2-1; no reliable D call. The CDR3 runs 11 residues. Per the germline V gene, CDR1 is KGHDR and CDR2 is SFDVKD. The germline V and J ends were trimmed by 7 bases and 9 bases, with 9 bases remaining between them.

This clonotype was picked up a small number of times. The chain employs TRBV6-5 and TRBJ2-2, with TRBD2 matching over 7 bases. The V and J ends lost 0 bases and 6 bases, in that order; junction bases with no gene match: 4. The CDR3 loop spans 15 amino acids. CDR1 is MNHEY and CDR2 is SVGAGI in the germline V gene. The CDR3 nucleotides read TGTGCCAGCAGTTACTCTGGGGGAGGGGCCGGGGAGCTGTTTTTT. This encodes CASSYSGGGAGELFF.

This clonotype was recorded at least ten times. The chain combines TRBV4-1 with TRBJ2-1, with no clear D. This CDR3 has 14 residues. V lost 1 base and J 2 bases, leaving 6 bases between the germline ends. CDR1 and CDR2 from the germline V gene are MGHRA and YSYEKL. The CDR3 DNA reads TGCGCCAGCAGCCAAGCGGATACCTACAATGAGCAGTTCTTC. Protein product: CASSQADTYNEQFF.

Only a few counts were recorded for this clonotype. The chain carries TRBV20-1 and TRBJ2-7; D perhaps matches TRBD2 (7 bases). CDR1 and CDR2 from the germline V gene are DFQATT and SNEGSKA (reference sequence). This CDR3 comprises 15 residues. Trimming took 0 bases from V and 2 from J, leaving 14 bases between them. Written as DNA, the CDR3 is TGCAGTGCTAGAGATTTGGGGGGGCCCACCTACGAGCAGTACTTC. This encodes CSARDLGGPTYEQYF.